This is a list of T cell receptor beta chains from one sample in a study of cytomegalovirus exposure and HLA in healthy donors. Sequencing was performed with immunoSEQ multiplex PCR; in TCRdb, only in-frame clones are kept and a portion is missing. The table includes under 200,000 clones, approximately 86% detected once. Sequenced material: PBMCs. The receptor source for this set is a woman younger than 45 in good health and CMV-seronegative. Each CDR3 is given with its conserved first and last residue. Each record gives: V gene, D gene, CDR3 protein. D genes are given only for firm matches.

>TRBV6-6|-
CASSYSRAGTLPQHF
>TRBV27|TRBD1
CASSWDRGNIQYF
>TRBV7-8|TRBD1
CASSYRDRVSNEQFF
>TRBV28|-
CASSPGSYYGYTF
>TRBV4-2|-
CASSQATTRVGDEQFF
>TRBV30|-
CAWSPRAGGETQYF
>TRBV28|-
CASSLRFREETQYF
>TRBV29-1|-
CSVAFGQQETQYF
>TRBV6-1|-
CASSEYVNQPQHF
>TRBV5-1|-
CASSFPGASDTQYF
>TRBV7-9|TRBD1
CASSSLGQGSYGYTF
>TRBV7-9|-
CASSLGGLNQPQHF
>TRBV28|TRBD2
CASLSGGDTGELFF
>TRBV27|TRBD2
CASSNLAGGPINEQFF
>TRBV29-1|TRBD1
CSAQDRTFSGGYTF
>TRBV11-1|TRBD1
CASGLDRVGEQYF
>TRBV2|TRBD2
CASRMGLAGTGELFF
>TRBV27|TRBD2
CASTKLAGISTDTQYF
>TRBV28|-
CASRSPGGEKLFF
>TRBV18|TRBD2
CASSPGLVSYEQYF
>TRBV19|TRBD2
CASSMRLAEREQYF
>TRBV9|TRBD2
CASSSSGWGHNEQFF
>TRBV5-4|TRBD2
CASSLTSGREETQYF
>TRBV7-9|TRBD2
CASSLGGGSLNEQYF
>TRBV4-1|-
CASSPGPAYEQYF
>TRBV9|-
CASSPQGETQYF
>TRBV5-1|TRBD1
CASSLEGAGETQYF
>TRBV7-9|-
CASSLVVAYNEQFF
>TRBV9|TRBD1
CASSAPGTGGYGYTF
>TRBV2|-
CASSLGERPWNEQYF
>TRBV29-1|-
CSVTGKLFF
>TRBV5-6|TRBD1
CASSAYTGTGRGQPQHF
>TRBV13|-
CASSLRGGRGEQYF
>TRBV10-2|TRBD1
CASSESNRGRETQYF
>TRBV7-3|TRBD1
CASSAGTGRQETQYF
>TRBV28|TRBD2
CASSSGTSGVGETQYF
>TRBV29-1|TRBD1
CSVTRRTGVDEQFF
>TRBV7-6|TRBD2
CASSPSGGLSYEQYF
>TRBV10-3|-
CAISLGGESGTEAFF
>TRBV11-2|TRBD1
CASRKRDRGYTGELFF
>TRBV2|TRBD1
CASSDVRIGQGPGYTF
>TRBV10-3|TRBD2
CAISESSGGAEQFF
>TRBV10-1|-
CATKRDTSTDTQYF